The T cell receptor beta chain described here comes from a study of patients and donors after allogeneic stem cell transplantation. V lost 3 bases and J 3 bases, leaving 18 bases between the germline ends. This CDR3 spans 16 amino acids. Germline loops: CDR1 SGDLS, CDR2 YYNGEE. TCRdb called the RT-PCR reads again in MiXCR, with one record for every CDR3 protein. The sample lists approximately 430,000 distinct CDR3 sequences, approximately 16% occurring once. In its sample, this clonotype was seen a few times. The clonotype was recovered from a human donor who was either an allogeneic HSCT recipient or a stem cell or donor lymphocyte infusion donor (not recorded which). It is not recorded whose cells these are; they may come from a transplant donor. V and J are TRBV9 and TRBJ1-1, with D possibly matching TRBD1 (6 bases). The sequenced sample was blood, either unsorted or a sorted T cell fraction (not recorded which). This chain's CDR3 is CASSGRNIEGDTEAFF. Written as DNA, the CDR3 is TGTGCCAGCAGCGGTAGGAATATCGAGGGGGACACTGAAGCTTTCTTT.